The 18 T cell receptor beta chains below come from one sample, sequenced in a study of vaccination and CD4 T cells after COVID-19 (dated by TCRdb to 2021 to 2024). The receptor library was made with PCR. For sequencing, an Illumina iSeq 100 was employed. The raw public data were reprocessed by TCRdb itself: fastp quality trimming at Q25, MiXCR clonotype calling, in-frame beta chains only. Here each entry gathers all rows of one CDR3 protein and keeps the most common genes and DNA. Here the sample has 20,000 to 30,000 distinct CDR3 sequences; 45% to 60% occur a single time. Together, the top ten hold approximately 0.99% of the sample. Sequenced here: CD4+ T cells from blood, sampled before SARS-CoV-2 vaccination. Receptor source: a human donor who had recovered from COVID-19.

The chain recombines TRBV6-1 with TRBJ2-2; perhaps TRBD1 as D (6 bases). Germline loops: CDR1 MNHNS, CDR2 SASEGT. Trimming stripped 6 bases from V and 4 bases from J, with 12 bases between. The CDR3 runs to 14 residues. For the CDR3, the DNA is TGTGCCAGCAGGTTAATAGGGGGCACCGGGGAGCTGTTTTTT. This encodes CASRLIGGTGELFF.

This clonotype appeared a single time. The V gene is TRBV29-1, the J gene TRBJ2-1; tentatively, D is TRBD2 (6 bases). This CDR3 is built from 14 residues. Trimming pared 4 bases from V and 9 bases from J, leaving 19 bases between. The germline CDR1 and CDR2 sequences are SQVTM and ANQGSEA. The CDR3 protein is CSVVRLREGIEQFF. CDR3 nucleotides: TGCAGCGTTGTGAGGTTGCGGGAAGGAATTGAGCAGTTCTTC.

This chain uses TRBV20-1 with TRBJ1-2, with TRBD1 as a possible D gene (5 bases). Trimming shortened V by 6 bases and J by 6 bases, and 20 bases separated the two germline ends. From germline, CDR1 is DFQATT and CDR2 SNEGSKA (reference sequence). This CDR3 has 14 residues. CDR3 residues: CSATFGDFFDGYTF. CDR3 bases: TGCAGTGCCACCTTCGGGGACTTTTTCGATGGCTACACCTTC.

V gene TRBV7-2 combines with J gene TRBJ2-3; D is uncertain. V was cut by 1 base and J by 8 bases, with 13 bases left in between. Germline-derived CDR1 and CDR2 are SGHTA and FQGNSA. CDR3 size: 14 residues. The chain's CDR3 is CASSLEGSDGTQYF. CDR3 in DNA: TGTGCCAGCAGCTTAGAGGGAAGTGATGGTACGCAGTATTTT.

The gene calls are TRBV24-1 and TRBJ2-7; no definite D call. V was cut by 4 bases and J by 0 bases, with 6 bases left in between. The CDR3 is 13 amino acids. Per germline, CDR1 KGHDR and CDR2 SFDVKD. The DNA for the CDR3 is TGTGCCACCAGTGAGCCGGCCTCCTACGAGCAGTACTTC. Encoded protein: CATSEPASYEQYF.

The CDR3 bases are TGTGCCAGCAGTCCCATACTAGGACTAGCGGGAGGGCCGACAGATACGCAGTATTTT. Protein: CASSPILGLAGGPTDTQYF. The chain is built from TRBV28 and TRBJ2-3; 15 bases are a match to TRBD2. Germline CDR1 MDHEN, CDR2 SYDVKM. The CDR3 contains 19 residues. V dropped 5 bases and J dropped 3; count of bases not matched to a gene: 12.

The rearrangement uses TRBV20-1 and TRBJ2-4, with D possibly matching TRBD1 (6 bases). CDR1 and CDR2 from the germline V gene are DFQATT and SNEGSKA (reference sequence). CDR3 length: 15 residues. V lost 3 bases to trimming and J lost 2 bases, with 14 bases between them. The CDR3 is CSASLQGMSKNIQYF. CDR3 DNA: TGCAGTGCTAGTCTCCAGGGGATGTCCAAAAACATTCAGTACTTC.

This clonotype was counted a few times. The chain employs TRBV4-1 and TRBJ1-5; D is undetermined. V was trimmed by 1 base and J by 6 bases, leaving 7 bases between them. The CDR3 runs 13 residues. Germline V gene lookup returns CDR1 MGHRA and CDR2 YSYEKL. The CDR3: CASSQVGSQPQHF. The CDR3 nucleotides read TGCGCCAGCAGCCAAGTTGGTTCTCAGCCCCAGCATTTT.

The chain carries TRBV5-1 and TRBJ2-5; 8 positions agree with TRBD1. The J segment lost 3 bases and the V segment lost 0 bases, leaving 7 bases of the junction unmatched. The CDR3 is 16 residues long. CDR1 SGHRS and CDR2 YFSETQ come from the germline V gene. The CDR3 DNA sequence: TGCGCCAGCAGCTTGGCCGGACAGGGTCAAGAAGAGACCCAGTACTTC. Its protein is CASSLAGQGQEETQYF.

The genes are TRBV28 and TRBJ2-2; D gene unclear. From germline, CDR1 is MDHEN and CDR2 SYDVKM. This CDR3 region has 12 residues. Trimming took 0 bases from V and 7 from J, leaving 3 bases between them. The DNA of the CDR3 is TGTGCCAGCAGTTTATGGAACGGGGAGCTGTTTTTT. Its translation: CASSLWNGELFF.

The genes are TRBV7-2 and TRBJ2-5; D remains ambiguous. Germline-derived CDR1 and CDR2 are SGHTA and FQGNSA. Trimming left V 4 bases short and J 5 bases short, with 11 bases between. This CDR3 spans 13 amino acids. The CDR3 reads CASSYSLRETQYF. DNA for the CDR3: TGTGCCAGCAGCTACTCATTAAGGGAGACCCAGTACTTC. Full variable domain (rest looked up from reference TRBV7-2 and TRBJ2-5): GAGVSQSPSNKVTEKGKDVELRCDPISGHTALYWYRQSLGQGLEFLIYFQGNSAPDKSGLPSDRFSAERTGGSVSTLTIQRTQQEDSAVYLCASSYSLRETQYFGPGTRLLVL.

The chain uses TRBV10-3 and TRBJ2-7; D may match TRBD1 or TRBD2 (5 bases each). The CDR3 extends over 12 amino acids. V dropped 11 bases and J dropped 0 bases, with 11 bases sitting between them. Germline CDR1 and CDR2: ENHRY and SYGVKD. CDR3 sequence (DNA): TGTGCCTCGCACGGGGCCTCCTACGAGCAGTACTTC. It is translated as CASHGASYEQYF.

The table lists this clonotype with a few counts. The chain uses TRBV10-3 and TRBJ1-1; 10 bases are a match to TRBD1. Trimming cost V 4 bases and J 1 base; bases outside gene matches: 9. This CDR3 has 17 amino acids. The germline gives CDR1 ENHRY, CDR2 SYGVKD. DNA of the CDR3: TGTGCCATCAGTGTTGGGTTAGGGACAGGGGCGAACACTGAAGCTTTCTTT. Translation: CAISVGLGTGANTEAFF.

The V gene is TRBV6-2 or TRBV6-3, the J gene TRBJ1-5; unclear D gene. The CDR3 totals 13 residues. Per the germline V gene, CDR1 is MNHEY and CDR2 is SVGEGT. V lost 1 base to trimming and J lost 2 bases, with 3 bases between them. In DNA, the CDR3 is TGTGCCAGCAGTTACTGGGGCAATCAGCCCCAGCATTTT. Its translation: CASSYWGNQPQHF.

Remarks on this clonotype: A read error is likely, as this CDR3 ends without the conserved phenylalanine or tryptophan. The chain employs TRBV20-1 and TRBJ2-7; 15 bases agree with TRBD2. The length of the CDR3 is 16 residues. CDR1 DFQATT and CDR2 SNEGSKA come from the germline V gene (reference sequence). The trim removed 6 bases at V and 4 bases at J, leaving 10 bases unmatched. The CDR3 sequence is CSAEGGLAGGRYEQYL. CDR3 bases: TGCAGTGCCGAAGGCGGACTAGCGGGAGGGCGGTACGAGCAGTACTTG.

This chain links TRBV19 with TRBJ2-2; D is tentatively TRBD1 or TRBD2 (5 bases each). This CDR3 region has 13 residues. Germline-derived CDR1 and CDR2 are LNHDA and SQIVND (reference sequence). Trimming cost V 7 bases and J 6 bases, with 12 bases left between them. In DNA form, the CDR3 reads TGTGCCAGTACGGGACCCTCGGCCGGGGAGCTGTTTTTT. This sequence encodes CASTGPSAGELFF.

This clonotype was observed a few times. V gene TRBV4-1 combines with J gene TRBJ2-3; D possibly matches TRBD1 or TRBD2 (5 bases each). CDR3 length: 16 residues. Trimming removed 4 bases from V and 1 base from J, with 15 bases in between. Germline assignment: CDR1 MGHRA and CDR2 YSYEKL. This CDR3 reads CASSPGPLSGTDTQYF. CDR3 coding DNA: TGCGCCAGCAGCCCGGGACCCCTTTCAGGCACAGATACGCAGTATTTT.

The CDR3 coding sequence is TGTGCCAGCCGGACAGCCTACGAGCAGTACTTC. Translation: CASRTAYEQYF. The V call is TRBV28, the J call TRBJ2-7; TRBD1 might be the D (6 bases). Trimming removed 8 bases from V and 2 bases from J, with 7 bases in between. The CDR3 spans 11 residues. CDR1 and CDR2 from the germline V gene are MDHEN and SYDVKM.